This T cell receptor beta chain was sequenced during a study of blood T cells in healthy people across ages. About the study: Template-switching capture recovered about one barcoded beta molecule per two T cells.

Through a sample-barcoded 5' primer and a J-beta primer mix, a second PCR was run for roughly 7 to 11 cycles. TCRdb analysed the 5' RACE reads with MiXCR anew, one entry per CDR3 protein. The sample consists of some 800,000 distinct CDR3 sequences, approximately 25% of them appearing once. The CDR3 contains 15 residues. With V trimmed by 2 bases and J by 7 bases, 8 bases remained unmatched. Looked up from germline, CDR1 is MDHEN and CDR2 is SYDVKM. These data are also associated with another study on T cells of mothers and their children. That paper adds: Once extracted, all RNA went into cDNA synthesis at 1.5 ug per 15 ul. Mothers gave over 8 million TCR beta CDR3 reads each, and children around 3 million each. Persistent microchimeric T cell clones were sought, and none were detected.

The source of this sequence is a boy between 5 and 17 years old in good health. Sequencing input: blood. The rearrangement uses TRBV28 and TRBJ1-5, with 7 bases aligning to TRBD1. CDR3 residues: CASSLEVQGDQPQHF. DNA for the CDR3: TGTGCCAGCAGTTTAGAGGTGCAGGGGGACCAGCCCCAGCATTTT.